Below are 30 T cell receptor beta chains sequenced from a single sample in a study of blood T cell repertoires in COVID-19 (dated by TCRdb to 2018 to 2021). Library preparation employed the immunoSEQ multiplex PCR assay. TCRdb took this table from immuneACCESS and kept in-frame rearrangements with V and J called. Such tables lack part of the clones; where checked against another copy, unresolved V genes explain under half of the gap, and the rest is unexplained. This sample is represented by more than 75,000 clones; 65% to 90% of them were singletons. 25% of the sample belongs to the ten largest clones. The sequencing sample was made of peripheral blood. The source of these receptors is a man between 60 and 75 years old with acute or convalescent COVID-19.

The chain has TRBV6-2 or TRBV6-3 and TRBJ1-5; maybe TRBD1 (6 bases). The CDR3 is made up of 20 amino acids. Trimming left V 0 bases short and J 1 base short, with 22 bases between. Looked up from germline, CDR1 is MNHEY and CDR2 is SVGEGT. The CDR3 region is CASSYSVSTGTFPSNQPQHF. DNA of the CDR3: TGTGCCAGCAGTTACTCGGTTTCTACAGGGACGTTTCCGAGCAATCAGCCCCAGCATTTT.

This clone was counted only a few times. The chain has TRBV3-1 (or the pseudogene TRBV3-2) and TRBJ1-1; 8 nucleotides agree with TRBD1. Germline values: CDR1 LGHDT, CDR2 YNNKEL (reference sequence). The V segment lost 6 bases and the J segment 1 base; nucleotides outside the gene matches: 7. There are 15 residues in the CDR3. Here the CDR3 reads CASSLRGQANTEAFF. The CDR3 region has the DNA TGTGCCAGCAGTCTTCGGGGACAGGCGAACACTGAAGCTTTCTTT.

This clone was counted between two and nine times. The gene calls are TRBV7-9 and TRBJ1-2, with 11 positions matching TRBD1. The CDR3 covers 14 residues. After removal of 5 bases from V and 5 bases from J, the junction contained 4 bases not matched to a gene. Germline CDR1 and CDR2: SEHNR and FQNEAQ (reference sequence). The CDR3 loop is CASSEDRGHYGYTF. The CDR3 coding sequence is TGTGCCAGCAGCGAGGACAGGGGGCATTATGGCTACACCTTC.

This rearrangement joins TRBV7-2 to TRBJ1-6; D is uncertain. The CDR3 has 14 amino acids. Trimming shortened V by 5 bases and J by 8 bases, and 13 bases separated the two germline ends. Germline V gene data show CDR1 as SGHTA and CDR2 as FQGNSA. The CDR3 DNA sequence: TGTGCCAGCAGCGTAGGAGGATTTGATTCACCCCTCCACTTT. This sequence encodes CASSVGGFDSPLHF.

This chain connects TRBV28 to TRBJ1-4; D may be TRBD1 (6 bases). This CDR3 region has 14 residues. Per germline, CDR1 MDHEN and CDR2 SYDVKM. V was pared by 7 bases and J by 2 bases, with 11 bases between. DNA of the CDR3: TGTGCCAGCAACCTTCAGGGGACTAATGAAAAACTGTTTTTT. This sequence encodes CASNLQGTNEKLFF. Supplemented by reference TRBV28 and TRBJ1-4, the full variable domain reads DVKVTQSSRYLVKRTGEKVFLECVQDMDHENMFWYRQDPGLGLRLIYFSYDVKMKEKGDIPEGYSVSREKKERFSLILESASTNQTSMYLCASNLQGTNEKLFFGSGTQLSVL.

The chain couples TRBV4-1 to TRBJ2-7; the match to TRBD2 covers 11 bases. This CDR3 region has 15 residues. The trim removed 6 bases at V and 1 base at J, leaving 5 bases unmatched. Looked up from germline, CDR1 is MGHRA and CDR2 is YSYEKL. For the CDR3, the DNA is TGCGCCAGCAGTTCCGGGACTAGCGGATCCTACGAGCAGTACTTC. Its translation: CASSSGTSGSYEQYF.

The chain recombines TRBV7-9 with TRBJ1-1; D unresolved. This CDR3 has 13 residues. Trimming cost V 0 bases and J 2 bases, with 4 bases left between them. Germline V gives CDR1 SEHNR, CDR2 FQNEAQ (reference sequence). The CDR3 sequence: CASSLAANTEAFF. Here the CDR3 DNA reads TGTGCCAGCAGCTTAGCAGCAAACACTGAAGCTTTCTTT.

This chain links TRBV11-2 with TRBJ1-4; 8 bases are a match to TRBD1. The V gene's germline CDR1 is SGHAT and CDR2 FQNNGV. CDR3 length: 16 residues. V was pared by 5 bases and J by 1 base, with 6 bases of the junction left unmatched. CDR3 nucleotides: TGTGCCAGCAGCCCGCTCGACAGGGGAACTAATGAAAAACTGTTTTTT. Protein product: CASSPLDRGTNEKLFF.

V is TRBV5-1 and J is TRBJ1-4, with D possibly matching TRBD1 (5 bases). The CDR3 totals 16 residues. Germline V lookup: CDR1 SGHRS, CDR2 YFSETQ. The chain's CDR3 is CDPGGGGESTNEKLFF. The CDR3 DNA is TGCGACCCCGGGGGTGGGGGAGAGTCGACTAATGAAAAACTGTTTTTT.

The V and J genes are TRBV28 and TRBJ1-6, with D perhaps TRBD1 (5 bases). The ends were cut back, 4 bases at V and 5 bases at J, with 21 bases in the middle. Germline V gene sequence: CDR1 MDHEN, CDR2 SYDVKM. CDR3 length: 18 residues. CDR3 region: CASSSPPGGVGNNSPLHF. CDR3 sequence (DNA): TGTGCCAGCAGTTCACCCCCAGGAGGGGTAGGGAATAATTCACCCCTCCACTTT. Full variable domain (missing parts from reference TRBV28 and TRBJ1-6): DVKVTQSSRYLVKRTGEKVFLECVQDMDHENMFWYRQDPGLGLRLIYFSYDVKMKEKGDIPEGYSVSREKKERFSLILESASTNQTSMYLCASSSPPGGVGNNSPLHFGNGTRLTVT.

In nucleotides, the CDR3 is TGTGCCAGCAGTCCCCCGGTTCGAGGCACAGATACGCAGTATTTT. Translation gives CASSPPVRGTDTQYF. This chain connects TRBV28 to TRBJ2-3; D gene uncertain. The CDR3 sequence is 15 residues long. Germline-derived CDR1 and CDR2 are MDHEN and SYDVKM. Trimming left V 5 bases short and J 1 base short, with 13 bases between.

This chain uses TRBV4-2 with TRBJ2-7; D remains unclear. CDR3 length equals 14 residues. Trimming removed 1 base at V and 0 bases at J, with 7 bases between. CDR1 and CDR2 (germline): LGHNA, YNFKEQ. CDR3 DNA: TGTGCCAGCAGCCAAGCCAGAAGCTCCTACGAGCAGTACTTC. It is translated as CASSQARSSYEQYF.

The chain has TRBV9 and TRBJ1-3, with TRBD1 as a possible D gene (6 bases). The CDR3 is 15 amino acids. The V gene lost 3 bases and the J gene lost 0 bases, with 10 bases spanning the gap. In germline, CDR1 is SGDLS, CDR2 YYNGEE. The CDR3 DNA reads TGTGCCAGCAGCGCCGGGACATTCTCTGGAAACACCATATATTTT. Its translation is CASSAGTFSGNTIYF.

CDR3 in DNA: TGTGCCAGCAGCCCCTGGGAGCGGGGAGCAGATACGCAGTATTTT. This gives the protein CASSPWERGADTQYF. The chain combines TRBV7-9 with TRBJ2-3; 7 positions match TRBD2. Germline V CDR1 and CDR2: SEHNR, FQNEAQ (reference sequence). V gave up 5 bases and J gave up 4 bases; unmatched junction bases: 9. The CDR3 has 15 amino acids.

The chain links TRBV5-5 to TRBJ1-2, with D tentatively TRBD1 (6 bases). This CDR3 spans 16 amino acids. Per the germline V gene, CDR1 is SGHKS and CDR2 is YYEKEE (reference sequence). V was shortened by 1 base and J by 3 bases, with 16 bases between the two germline ends. CDR3 protein: CASSLTTGREHYGYTF. CDR3 nucleotide sequence: TGTGCCAGCAGCTTGACTACAGGGAGGGAACACTATGGCTACACCTTC.

In its sample, this clone was seen a few times. V is TRBV10-3 and J is TRBJ2-7; TRBD1 aligns across 8 bases. The CDR3 has 14 residues. Germline CDR1 and CDR2: ENHRY and SYGVKD. The ends lost 6 bases at V and 2 bases at J; junction bases unmatched: 6. The DNA for the CDR3 is TGTGCCATCAGCTCGACAGGGGCGACCTACGAGCAGTACTTC. It codes for CAISSTGATYEQYF.

The chain links TRBV4-2 to TRBJ2-2; 10 positions agree with TRBD2. Per germline, CDR1 LGHNA and CDR2 YNFKEQ. The CDR3 is 16 amino acids. The V and J ends lost 4 bases and 1 base, in that order; junction bases with no gene match: 3. CDR3 nucleotide sequence: TGTGCCAGCAGCCGAACTAGCGGGGAGAACACCGGGGAGCTGTTTTTT. Translation: CASSRTSGENTGELFF.

The CDR3 is CASSSGLEQFF. CDR3 nucleotides: TGTGCCAGCAGTTCGGGACTAGAGCAGTTCTTC. This chain links TRBV12-3 or TRBV12-4 with TRBJ2-1; 7 bases match TRBD2. CDR3 length equals 11 residues. V shed 4 bases, J shed 10 bases, and the junction held 1 base outside the gene matches.

The gene calls are TRBV12-3 or TRBV12-4 and TRBJ1-5; possibly TRBD1 for D (5 bases). V was shortened by 7 bases and J by 4 bases, with 11 bases between the two germline ends. This CDR3 comprises 13 residues. In DNA, the CDR3 is TGTGCCAGCAACACACAGGCGAATCAGCCCCAGCATTTT. Translation gives CASNTQANQPQHF.

The V gene is TRBV5-1, the J gene TRBJ2-2; 10 bases line up with TRBD2. The germline CDR1 and CDR2 sequences are SGHRS and YFSETQ. The CDR3 spans 19 residues. V trimming: 5 bases; J trimming: 5 bases; junction bases outside the gene matches: 18. CDR3 loop: CASSSAPSGGYYGTGELFF. The CDR3 DNA follows: TGCGCCAGCAGTTCCGCGCCTAGCGGGGGATACTATGGGACCGGGGAGCTGTTTTTT. The entire variable domain, with the rest obtained from reference TRBV5-1 and TRBJ2-2, is as follows: KAGVTQTPRYLIKTRGQQVTLSCSPISGHRSVSWYQQTPGQGLQFLFEYFSETQRNKGNFPGRFSGRQFSNSRSEMNVSTLELGDSALYLCASSSAPSGGYYGTGELFFGEGSRLTVL.

CDR3: CASSLTSYEQYF. The CDR3 nucleotides read TGTGCCAGCAGTCTTACCAGCTACGAGCAGTACTTC. The chain employs TRBV7-2 and TRBJ2-7; D call uncertain. Between the trimmed V and J ends, which lost 6 bases and 3 bases, there was a span of 9 bases. Germline V lookup: CDR1 SGHTA, CDR2 FQGNSA. The CDR3 consists of 12 residues.

The chain joins TRBV15 to TRBJ2-6; 8 nucleotides line up with TRBD1. Looked up from germline, CDR1 is LNHNV and CDR2 is YYDKDF (reference sequence). The CDR3 contains 17 residues. J was trimmed by 2 bases and V by 3 bases; bases with no gene match: 6. CDR3 sequence reads: CATSREMTGAGANVLTF. The CDR3 region has the DNA TGTGCCACCAGCAGGGAGATGACAGGGGCTGGGGCCAACGTCCTGACTTTC.

The chain links TRBV6-2 or TRBV6-3 to TRBJ2-3, with TRBD2 matching over 10 bases. This CDR3 comprises 16 residues. Germline-derived CDR1 and CDR2 are MNHEY and SVGEGT. Trimming took 2 bases from V and 2 from J; bases not matched to a gene: 4. The CDR3 DNA is TGTGCCAGCAGTTACAGCGGACTAGCGGTCACAGATACGCAGTATTTT. Its translation: CASSYSGLAVTDTQYF.

The CDR3 DNA sequence: TGTGCCAGCAGTCACCCCGGGGGGGCCTACTTAGAGACCCAGTACTTC. Amino acids: CASSHPGGAYLETQYF. This sequence joins TRBV6-6 and TRBJ2-5, with 8 bases identical to TRBD2. This CDR3 region has 16 residues. Germline V lookup: CDR1 MNHNY, CDR2 SVGAGI (reference sequence). The V segment lost 5 bases and the J segment 4 bases; nucleotides outside the gene matches: 12.

This clone has more than one count but fewer than ten. The chain recombines TRBV4-2 with TRBJ2-2; D may be TRBD2 (6 bases). The CDR3 spans 15 residues. V was clipped by 3 bases and J by 4 bases, with 12 bases between them. Germline CDR1 LGHNA, CDR2 YNFKEQ. CDR3: CASSHPGLVTGELFF. The CDR3 nucleotides are TGTGCCAGCAGCCATCCGGGACTGGTCACCGGGGAGCTGTTTTTT.

This clone was picked up a small number of times. This rearrangement joins TRBV3-1 (or the pseudogene TRBV3-2) to TRBJ2-1; TRBD2 might be the D (7 bases). Germline CDR1 reads LGHDT; CDR2 reads YNNKEL (reference sequence). This CDR3 is built from 17 residues. V gave up 1 base and J gave up 0 bases, with 13 bases separating them. CDR3 in DNA: TGTGCCAGCAGCCAAGCGGGGGGCCACCACTCCTACAATGAGCAGTTCTTC. It is translated as CASSQAGGHHSYNEQFF.

This chain joins TRBV29-1 and TRBJ2-1; 9 positions agree with TRBD2. The germline V gene has CDR1 SQVTM and CDR2 ANQGSEA. The CDR3 has 14 residues. The J segment lost 4 bases and the V segment lost 7 bases, leaving 8 bases of the junction unmatched. CDR3: CSALAGKGYNEQFF. In DNA form, the CDR3 reads TGCAGCGCTCTAGCGGGGAAAGGGTACAATGAGCAGTTCTTC.

The CDR3 DNA is TGTGCCAGCAGTTACTTCCTAGCGGGGGGGGTAGTACAAGAGACCCAGTACTTC. As protein: CASSYFLAGGVVQETQYF. The chain carries TRBV6-2 or TRBV6-3 and TRBJ2-5; 12 nucleotides match TRBD2. Trimming took 1 base from V and 2 from J; bases not matched to a gene: 8. The CDR3 is made up of 18 amino acids. Germline V gene data show CDR1 as MNHEY and CDR2 as SVGEGT.

This clone was picked up a small number of times. V gene TRBV4-2 combines with J gene TRBJ1-4; D not certain. The CDR3 contains 20 residues. Trimming took 1 base from V and 5 from J, leaving 26 bases between them. The germline V gene has CDR1 LGHNA and CDR2 YNFKEQ. The CDR3 bases are TGTGCCAGCAGCCAAGGGCCAGTGAGACTTAAACCTATTACCAATGAAAAACTGTTTTTT. Amino acids: CASSQGPVRLKPITNEKLFF.

V usage is TRBV30 and J usage is TRBJ2-3; TRBD2 matches 10 bases. The CDR3 has 12 amino acids. The V segment lost 2 bases and the J segment 14 bases; nucleotides outside the gene matches: 7. Germline loops: CDR1 GTSNPN, CDR2 SVGIG (reference sequence). Written as DNA, the CDR3 is TGTGCCTGGAGTCCACTAGCGGGGCCAGGGTATTTT. This gives the protein CAWSPLAGPGYF.